The sequence of this T cell receptor beta chain was determined in a study of CD8 T cells in Susac syndrome (dated by TCRdb to the late 2010s). Regarding the research as a whole: Whether CD8+ T cell activation and differentiation in Susac syndrome was antigen driven was tested using repertoire sequencing. The study compared CD8+ T cell repertoire clonality among 12 healthy donors, roughly 14 Susac syndrome patients and some 16 multiple sclerosis patients. What the work shows at the level of the full study, not this receptor alone: The study acknowledged that relatively few individuals were included in the TCR sequencing and HLA analysis.

Peripheral blood CD8+ and CD4+ T cells from healthy donors, Susac syndrome patients and multiple sclerosis patients were profiled by high-throughput TCR beta sequencing. Treatment-naive patients with stable or active relapsing-remitting disease fulfilling revised McDonald criteria were used as multiple sclerosis controls. Bulk CD8+ and CD4+ T cells were purified magnetically by negative isolation, whereas CD8+ TEMRA cells were enriched by FACS. Blood was drawn into EDTA tubes, processed within 24 hours, and PBMCs were isolated by density gradient centrifugation. PBMCs destined for TCR sequencing were cryopreserved in liquid nitrogen and later thawed in a 37 °C water bath. The sorted or isolated CD4+, CD8+ and CD8+ TEMRA cells reached a purity of at least 90%. RNA was extracted using the RNeasy kit, and about 0.45 to 1 microgram was reverse transcribed with random hexamers. The immunoSEQ multiplex PCR assay, which covers 54 Vbeta and 13 Jbeta segments, was used to amplify TCR beta CDR3 regions. PCR amplification bias was corrected by using a synthetic template baseline for primer optimization and computational correction. Per the source publication's procedure: Only productive sequences were kept, with reads annotated to V, D and J genes according to IMGT and analyzed in immunoSEQ Analyzer. To calculate clonality, Shannon entropy was normalized by log2 of the number of productive unique sequences and then subtracted from one. Public and private clones were assessed among the 100 most prevalent clones of each patient and control. Susac-specific clones were defined as absent from healthy and MS cohorts, around 1,000 published viral clones and other ImmuneACCESS disease sequences. TCRdb passed the public sequencing reads through fastp at Q25 and MiXCR, retaining productive beta sequences. Rows are unified per CDR3 protein, each entry keeping the most common DNA and genes. Here the V and J calls rest on TCRdb's processing, not on the authors' analysis. The sample includes a few hundred thousand distinct CDR3 sequences, with more than 75% observed a single time. The top ten clones comprise approximately 0.11% of the sample.

Concerning this clonotype: Its antigen is still unknown. No much larger clone is present one base from it, and per-base qualities are unavailable.

CDR1 and CDR2 are drawn from the germline V gene: ENHRY, SYGVKD. The CDR3 covers 14 residues, taking in both the cysteine and the phenylalanine. Of all the DNA, just the CDR3 is kept, 42 bases in frame from base 1. Ends trimmed: V by 7 bases, J by 4 bases; bases unmatched to a gene: 6. Rearrangement joined TRBV10-3 to TRBJ2-3, and TRBD1 matches 9 of the central bases. The sample was CD8+ T cells from PBMCs. This TCR was sampled from a human donor with multiple sclerosis. CDR3 loop: CAITTGGVADTQYF. The bases read TGTGCCATCACCACAGGGGGCGTCGCAGATACGCAGTATTTT.